One and the same sample provided the 10 T cell receptor beta chains below, sequenced in a study of cytomegalovirus exposure and HLA in healthy donors. PCR amplification relied on 60 Vbeta primers (plus 13 Jbeta primers). Profiled with immunoSEQ multiplex PCR; TCRdb holds only in-frame clones, not every one. The sample consists of 150,000 to 200,000 clones, approximately 73% of them appearing once. Sequenced material: PBMCs. These receptors originate from a woman between 18 and 29 years old in good health and CMV-seropositive.

This chain connects TRBV10-3 to TRBJ1-1, with TRBD1 as a possible D gene (6 bases). The CDR3 has 14 amino acids. CDR1 ENHRY and CDR2 SYGVKD come from the germline V gene. Trimming removed 5 bases at V and 0 bases at J, with 10 bases between. CDR3 loop: CAISLTGMNTEAFF. The CDR3 coding sequence is TGTGCCATCAGTTTGACAGGCATGAACACTGAAGCTTTCTTT.

This chain joins TRBV7-3 and TRBJ2-6; D might be TRBD1 (5 bases). CDR3 length equals 16 residues. Germline V lookup: CDR1 SGHTA, CDR2 FQGTGA. The V gene lost 5 bases and the J gene lost 3 bases, with 14 bases spanning the gap. The CDR3 sequence: CASSPVGLSGANVLTF. The CDR3 nucleotides are TGTGCCAGCAGCCCAGTGGGGCTAAGTGGGGCCAACGTCCTGACTTTC.

This chain uses TRBV2 with TRBJ2-5, with 10 positions matching TRBD2. V was clipped by 5 bases and J by 2 bases; unmatched bases: 5. CDR1 SNHLY and CDR2 FYNNEI come from the germline V gene. CDR3 size: 15 residues. CDR3 loop: CASSSRTSGQETQYF. In DNA, the CDR3 is TGTGCCAGCAGTTCCAGGACTAGCGGACAAGAGACCCAGTACTTC.

This clone turned up a few times. The chain has TRBV19 and TRBJ2-2, with TRBD2 identical over 10 bases. The CDR3 has 17 amino acids. V shed 4 bases and J 4 bases; nucleotides not matched to a gene: 9. Germline lookup yields CDR1 LNHDA and CDR2 SQIVND (reference sequence). The CDR3 sequence is CASSTGLAGEGTGELFF. The DNA of the CDR3 is TGTGCCAGTAGTACGGGGCTAGCGGGGGAGGGCACCGGGGAGCTGTTTTTT.

The V gene is TRBV18, the J gene TRBJ1-1, with TRBD1 identical over 7 bases. The CDR3 is made up of 16 amino acids. With V trimmed by 2 bases and J by 2 bases, 8 bases remained unmatched. CDR1 is KGHSH, CDR2 LQKENI, per germline. The DNA for the CDR3 is TGTGCCAGCTCACCATCCCCCCGGGACAGTAACACTGAAGCTTTCTTT. Translating gives CASSPSPRDSNTEAFF.

CDR3 bases: TGTGCCAGCAGCCAAATTCCAGGCTCTGGGGCCAACGTCCTGACTTTC. It yields the protein CASSQIPGSGANVLTF. The rearrangement joins TRBV14 to TRBJ2-6; D gene ambiguous. The V end was cut by 2 bases, the J end by 0 bases, with 8 bases between. From germline, CDR1 is SGHDN and CDR2 FVKESK. This CDR3 region has 16 residues.

The chain joins TRBV6-4 to TRBJ2-3; 9 nucleotides line up with TRBD2. V gave up 4 bases and J gave up 3 bases; unmatched junction bases: 2. Germline CDR1 reads MRHNA; CDR2 reads SNTAGT. The CDR3 sequence is 14 residues long. The CDR3 region is CASSASGETDTQYF. The DNA of the CDR3 is TGTGCCAGCAGTGCTAGCGGGGAGACAGATACGCAGTATTTT.

This chain connects TRBV7-3 to TRBJ2-7; TRBD1 is a possible D gene (5 bases). This CDR3 has 13 amino acids. The germline V gene encodes CDR1 SGHTA and CDR2 FQGTGA. V was clipped by 0 bases and J by 3 bases, with 6 bases between them. The CDR3 is CASSLTDNYEQYF. CDR3 in DNA: TGTGCCAGCAGCTTAACGGACAACTACGAGCAGTACTTC.

The rearrangement uses TRBV7-9 and TRBJ1-6; D is uncertain. Between the trimmed V and J ends, which lost 1 base and 7 bases, there was a span of 11 bases. Germline V lookup: CDR1 SEHNR, CDR2 FQNEAQ (reference sequence). This CDR3 region has 15 residues. The CDR3 reads CASSLVWAWNSPLHF. For the CDR3, the DNA is TGTGCCAGCAGCTTAGTGTGGGCCTGGAATTCACCCCTCCACTTT.

The chain recombines TRBV27 with TRBJ1-5; D is ambiguous. Trimming shortened V by 1 base and J by 9 bases, and 10 bases separated the two germline ends. CDR1 is MNHEY, CDR2 SMNVEV, per germline (reference sequence). CDR3 size: 13 residues. Here the CDR3 DNA reads TGTGCCAGCAGTTTATTGAGCGGGTGGCCCCAGCATTTT. Translating it yields CASSLLSGWPQHF.